The clone carrying this TCR beta chain was seen a handful of times. The data are from a study of blood T cell repertoires in COVID-19. Looking at the study overall: PBMCs, B-cell-depleted T cells, or T cells were the source of the cDNA or gDNA that made up the material.

Measured with immunoSEQ multiplex PCR; TCRdb has only the in-frame clones, and not every one. The sample has roughly 250,000 clones; roughly 88% are singletons. A COVID-19 case was met by exposed participants within 2 weeks before study entry. This clonotype originated in a woman in her thirties or forties who had been exposed to COVID-19. Sequenced: PBMCs or T cells enriched from blood (not recorded which).

This chain's CDR3 is CASSHPPGSLAAGTQYF. The CDR3 DNA sequence: TGTGCCAGCAGCCACCCCCCTGGTTCGCTAGCGGCAGGGACCCAGTACTTC. J is TRBJ2-5 and V is TRBV13; 7 positions match TRBD2. The CDR3 covers 17 residues. Per the germline V gene, CDR1 is PRHDT and CDR2 is FYEKMQ (reference sequence). The junction had 19 bases not matched to a gene; V was cut back by 5 bases and J by 7 bases. The full variable domain, with the rest looked up from reference TRBV13 and TRBJ2-5, is AAGVIQSPRHLIKEKRETATLKCYPIPRHDTVYWYQQGPGQDPQFLISFYEKMQSDKGSIPDRFSAQQFSDYHSELNMSSLELGDSALYFCASSHPPGSLAAGTQYFGPGTRLLVL.